This passage covers 4 T cell receptor beta chains from one sample sequenced in a study of T cell responses to AZD1222 COVID-19 vaccine. Some clones are missing from TCRdb's copy, which holds only in-frame ones; the method was immunoSEQ multiplex PCR. The sample lists about 120,000 clones; 90% to 95% were seen once. The sample here was peripheral blood, taken on day 0 of AZD1222 vaccination. The receptors were gathered from an adult in good health.

The CDR3 DNA follows: TGTGCCAGCAGCCAAGCCGGCGGCTATAATTCACCCCTCCACTTT. Amino acid sequence: CASSQAGGYNSPLHF. The chain uses TRBV4-2 and TRBJ1-6; the D is unclear. Germline loops: CDR1 LGHNA, CDR2 YNFKEQ. The V and J ends lost 1 base and 3 bases respectively, with 7 bases between them. The CDR3 has 15 residues.

The V gene is TRBV5-5, the J gene TRBJ2-3; a weak D match, TRBD2 (6 bases). The CDR3 runs to 16 residues. Trimming removed 0 bases from V and 3 bases from J, with 14 bases in between. CDR1 SGHKS and CDR2 YYEKEE come from the germline V gene (reference sequence). This CDR3 is CASSLDGGRGTDTQYF. CDR3 DNA: TGTGCCAGCAGCTTGGATGGAGGGAGAGGGACAGATACGCAGTATTTT. The full variable domain, rest sourced from reference TRBV5-5 and TRBJ2-3, is DAGVTQSPTHLIKTRGQQVTLRCSPISGHKSVSWYQQVLGQGPQFIFQYYEKEERGRGNFPDRFSARQFPNYSSELNVNALLLGDSALYLCASSLDGGRGTDTQYFGPGTRLTVL.

The V call is TRBV27, the J call TRBJ1-5; D not certain. V lost 3 bases and J lost 0, with 9 bases in between. CDR1 MNHEY and CDR2 SMNVEV come from the germline V gene (reference sequence). The length of the CDR3 is 15 residues. The CDR3 DNA follows: TGTGCCAGCAGTTTCACAAGAGGTAGCAATCAGCCCCAGCATTTT. Protein product: CASSFTRGSNQPQHF.

The chain employs TRBV7-6 and TRBJ1-1; D possibly corresponds to TRBD1 (5 bases). Per germline, CDR1 SGHVS and CDR2 FNYEAQ. The CDR3 is 13 residues long. Trimming removed 6 bases at V and 0 bases at J, with 8 bases between. CDR3 sequence reads: CASSQGMNTEAFF. In DNA form, the CDR3 reads TGTGCCAGCAGTCAGGGCATGAACACTGAAGCTTTCTTT.